Each of the 21 T cell receptor beta chains below was sequenced from the same sample in a study of blood T cell repertoires in COVID-19. Only in-frame clones appear in the TCRdb table, and some are missing; sequencing was by immunoSEQ multiplex PCR. The repertoire has 140,000 to 150,000 clones, approximately 78% of them found once; the top ten carry around 5.5%. Material: PBMCs or T cells enriched from blood (not recorded which). These receptors came from a woman in her fifties or sixties who had recovered from COVID-19.

The chain couples TRBV5-6 to TRBJ1-3, with TRBD1 matching over 8 bases. The CDR3 is 13 residues long. With 5 bases clipped from V and 7 bases from J, the junction kept 5 bases outside the gene matches. In germline, CDR1 is SGHDT, CDR2 YYEEEE. The CDR3 sequence: CASSYDRGNTIYF. In nucleotides, the CDR3 is TGTGCCAGCAGTTACGACAGGGGTAACACCATATATTTT. The full variable domain, in which reference TRBV5-6 and TRBJ1-3 provide the parts outside the CDR3, is DAGVTQSPTHLIKTRGQQVTLRCSPKSGHDTVSWYQQALGQGPQFIFQYYEEEERQRGNFPDRFSGHQFPNYSSELNVNALLLGDSALYLCASSYDRGNTIYFGEGSWLTVV.

The chain combines TRBV5-5 with TRBJ1-2; tentative D call: TRBD1 (6 bases). From germline, CDR1 is SGHKS and CDR2 YYEKEE (reference sequence). V lost 4 bases to trimming and J lost 2 bases, with 18 bases between them. The CDR3 runs to 16 residues. The CDR3 here is CASSTVYRVANYGYTF. The CDR3, as DNA: TGTGCCAGCAGCACTGTCTACAGGGTAGCCAACTATGGCTACACCTTC.

The chain has TRBV10-2 and TRBJ1-6, with a possible D match to TRBD1 (5 bases). The CDR3 spans 14 residues. CDR1 is WSHSY, CDR2 SAAADI, per germline. Trimming stripped 6 bases from V and 2 bases from J, with 8 bases between. DNA of the CDR3: TGCGCCAGCAGGGGGGGGACCTATAATTCACCCCTCCACTTT. This translates into CASRGGTYNSPLHF.

This chain links TRBV16 with TRBJ2-5; 9 bases line up with TRBD1. Germline trimming cut 4 bases from V and 2 bases from J; bases unmatched to any gene: 8. The germline V gene encodes CDR1 KGHSY and CDR2 FQNENV. The CDR3 consists of 16 residues. CDR3: CASSLQPGQGQETQYF. The CDR3 nucleotides are TGTGCCAGCAGCCTCCAACCGGGACAGGGTCAAGAGACCCAGTACTTC.

The V call is TRBV18, the J call TRBJ1-1; D not certain. Trimming shortened V by 0 bases and J by 5 bases, and 10 bases separated the two germline ends. This CDR3 region has 14 residues. Germline loops: CDR1 KGHSH, CDR2 LQKENI. CDR3: CASSPPNPGTEAFF. CDR3 nucleotides: TGTGCCAGCTCACCACCTAACCCGGGGACTGAAGCTTTCTTT.

V usage is TRBV2 and J usage is TRBJ1-2; D may be TRBD1 (6 bases). Trimming left V 6 bases short and J 4 bases short, with 9 bases between. CDR1 and CDR2 from the germline V gene are SNHLY and FYNNEI. The CDR3 spans 12 residues. The DNA of the CDR3 is TGTGCCAGCAGCCCGGACAGCTATGGCTACACCTTC. Protein sequence: CASSPDSYGYTF.

The chain combines TRBV5-6 with TRBJ1-2, with D possibly being TRBD1 (5 bases). The germline V gene has CDR1 SGHDT and CDR2 YYEEEE. This CDR3 region has 15 residues. The germline V and J ends were trimmed by 4 bases and 6 bases, with 19 bases remaining between them. CDR3 coding DNA: TGTGCCAGCAGCCCGGGAGCTTGGGGGATGGATGGCTACACCTTC. This encodes CASSPGAWGMDGYTF.

The chain carries TRBV6-1 and TRBJ1-1; D ambiguous. Trimming shortened V by 0 bases and J by 0 bases, and 8 bases separated the two germline ends. The CDR3 consists of 15 residues. Germline V gives CDR1 MNHNS, CDR2 SASEGT. In nucleotides, the CDR3 is TGTGCCAGCAGTGAAGCTGCCGGGGTGAACACTGAAGCTTTCTTT. It specifies CASSEAAGVNTEAFF.

The chain couples TRBV7-6 to TRBJ2-2, with TRBD1 matching 7 bases. Trimming removed 5 bases from V and 4 bases from J; junction bases left unmatched: 10. The CDR3 length is 16 residues. Germline V gene lookup returns CDR1 SGHVS and CDR2 FNYEAQ. Written as DNA, the CDR3 is TGTGCCAGCAGCAAGAGGGGGTCAGGGGGCACCGGGGAGCTGTTTTTT. It is translated as CASSKRGSGGTGELFF. Drawing the rest from reference TRBV7-6 and TRBJ2-2, the complete variable domain is GAGVSQSPRYKVTKRGQDVALRCDPISGHVSLYWYRQALGQGPEFLTYFNYEAQQDKSGLPNDRFSAERPEGSISTLTIQRTEQRDSAMYRCASSKRGSGGTGELFFGEGSRLTVL.

The J gene is TRBJ1-1, the V gene TRBV29-1, with no clear D. Germline CDR1 is SQVTM and CDR2 is ANQGSEA. V was clipped by 0 bases and J by 1 base, with 18 bases between them. The CDR3 sequence is 17 residues long. The CDR3 DNA reads TGCAGCGTTGAAGATCCGTGGGAGAGGGCGGGGAACACTGAAGCTTTCTTT. It encodes CSVEDPWERAGNTEAFF.

This chain uses TRBV19 with TRBJ2-2; maybe TRBD2 (5 bases). Germline-derived CDR1 and CDR2 are LNHDA and SQIVND (reference sequence). With 9 bases removed from V and 4 bases from J, the gap between germline ends came to 15 bases. The CDR3 spans 14 residues. CDR3 in DNA: TGTGCCAGCGAGACTAATGCGGGCACCGGGGAGCTGTTTTTT. Translation: CASETNAGTGELFF.

The chain links TRBV27 to TRBJ2-1; 9 nucleotides line up with TRBD1. CDR1 is MNHEY and CDR2 is SMNVEV in the germline V gene (reference sequence). The CDR3 is 13 residues long. V lost 5 bases and J lost 9; bases outside the gene matches: 5. The CDR3 region has the DNA TGTGCCAGCAGTCTCGGGACAGGGAGTGAGCAGTTCTTC. It yields the protein CASSLGTGSEQFF.

This clone has only one observation. This chain joins TRBV24-1 and TRBJ2-5, with 14 bases aligning to TRBD2. The junction had 16 bases not matched to a gene; V was cut back by 3 bases and J by 5 bases. The CDR3 spans 20 residues. CDR1 is KGHDR and CDR2 is SFDVKD in the germline V gene. The CDR3 loop reads CATSDVDRGTSGRPQETQYF. CDR3 sequence (DNA): TGTGCCACCAGTGATGTTGACAGGGGGACTAGCGGGAGACCCCAGGAGACCCAGTACTTC.

The chain employs TRBV27 and TRBJ1-6; no firm D call. The CDR3 is 10 amino acids. CDR1 is MNHEY and CDR2 is SMNVEV in the germline V gene (reference sequence). The V end lost 8 bases, the J end lost 9 bases, and 5 bases lay between the germline ends. The CDR3: CASDCSPLHF. The CDR3 coding sequence is TGTGCCAGCGACTGTTCACCCCTCCACTTT.

The chain employs TRBV19 and TRBJ2-5; TRBD2 matches 14 bases. Germline CDR1 LNHDA, CDR2 SQIVND (reference sequence). The CDR3 totals 15 residues. Trimming cost V 4 bases and J 4 bases; bases outside gene matches: 2. The CDR3 reads CASSTGLAGGETQYF. Here the CDR3 DNA reads TGTGCCAGTAGTACCGGACTAGCGGGGGGAGAGACCCAGTACTTC.

This chain links TRBV6-5 with TRBJ1-2, with 8 bases that match TRBD1. There are 14 residues in the CDR3. The germline CDR1 and CDR2 sequences are MNHEY and SVGAGI. With V trimmed by 0 bases and J by 8 bases, 5 bases remained unmatched. CDR3 amino acids: CASSYSAGGSGYTF. CDR3 coding DNA: TGTGCCAGCAGTTACTCGGCAGGGGGCTCAGGCTACACCTTC.

This chain joins TRBV18 and TRBJ2-2; D remains unclear. Germline CDR1 KGHSH, CDR2 LQKENI. The V end was cut by 4 bases, the J end by 2 bases, with 2 bases between. This CDR3 comprises 12 residues. CDR3 DNA sequence: TGTGCCAGCTCACTAAACACCGGGGAGCTGTTTTTT. It specifies CASSLNTGELFF.

The J gene is TRBJ2-7, the V gene TRBV24-1; 9 bases are shared with TRBD1. In germline, CDR1 is KGHDR, CDR2 SFDVKD. This CDR3 spans 16 amino acids. The V gene end was trimmed by 2 bases and the J gene end by 2 bases; junction bases not matched to a gene: 6. Written as DNA, the CDR3 is TGTGCCACCAGTGATTCGGACAGGGGCGGAACCTACGAGCAGTACTTC. Encoded protein: CATSDSDRGGTYEQYF.

The chain uses TRBV19 and TRBJ2-3, with D perhaps matching TRBD2 (5 bases). Per the germline V gene, CDR1 is LNHDA and CDR2 is SQIVND (reference sequence). Trimming pared 5 bases from V and 5 bases from J, leaving 14 bases between. This CDR3 region has 14 residues. The CDR3 region is CASSAGLYGDTQYF. The CDR3 DNA follows: TGTGCCAGTAGTGCAGGACTGTACGGAGATACGCAGTATTTT.

J is TRBJ1-6 and V is TRBV3-1 (or the pseudogene TRBV3-2); 7 nucleotides agree with TRBD1. The junction had 8 bases not matched to a gene; V was cut back by 5 bases and J by 7 bases. Germline V CDR1 and CDR2: LGHDT, YNNKEL (reference sequence). This CDR3 spans 15 amino acids. The CDR3 sequence: CASSIRDRLNSPLHF. For the CDR3, the DNA is TGTGCCAGCAGCATCCGGGACAGATTAAATTCACCCCTCCACTTT.

This rearrangement joins TRBV7-9 to TRBJ1-1; 7 bases line up with TRBD1. The germline V gene encodes CDR1 SEHNR and CDR2 FQNEAQ (reference sequence). This CDR3 spans 15 amino acids. V lost 8 bases and J lost 4; bases outside the gene matches: 13. Here the CDR3 reads CASFERVQGVTEAFF. The CDR3, as DNA: TGTGCCAGCTTCGAAAGGGTGCAGGGGGTCACTGAAGCTTTCTTT.